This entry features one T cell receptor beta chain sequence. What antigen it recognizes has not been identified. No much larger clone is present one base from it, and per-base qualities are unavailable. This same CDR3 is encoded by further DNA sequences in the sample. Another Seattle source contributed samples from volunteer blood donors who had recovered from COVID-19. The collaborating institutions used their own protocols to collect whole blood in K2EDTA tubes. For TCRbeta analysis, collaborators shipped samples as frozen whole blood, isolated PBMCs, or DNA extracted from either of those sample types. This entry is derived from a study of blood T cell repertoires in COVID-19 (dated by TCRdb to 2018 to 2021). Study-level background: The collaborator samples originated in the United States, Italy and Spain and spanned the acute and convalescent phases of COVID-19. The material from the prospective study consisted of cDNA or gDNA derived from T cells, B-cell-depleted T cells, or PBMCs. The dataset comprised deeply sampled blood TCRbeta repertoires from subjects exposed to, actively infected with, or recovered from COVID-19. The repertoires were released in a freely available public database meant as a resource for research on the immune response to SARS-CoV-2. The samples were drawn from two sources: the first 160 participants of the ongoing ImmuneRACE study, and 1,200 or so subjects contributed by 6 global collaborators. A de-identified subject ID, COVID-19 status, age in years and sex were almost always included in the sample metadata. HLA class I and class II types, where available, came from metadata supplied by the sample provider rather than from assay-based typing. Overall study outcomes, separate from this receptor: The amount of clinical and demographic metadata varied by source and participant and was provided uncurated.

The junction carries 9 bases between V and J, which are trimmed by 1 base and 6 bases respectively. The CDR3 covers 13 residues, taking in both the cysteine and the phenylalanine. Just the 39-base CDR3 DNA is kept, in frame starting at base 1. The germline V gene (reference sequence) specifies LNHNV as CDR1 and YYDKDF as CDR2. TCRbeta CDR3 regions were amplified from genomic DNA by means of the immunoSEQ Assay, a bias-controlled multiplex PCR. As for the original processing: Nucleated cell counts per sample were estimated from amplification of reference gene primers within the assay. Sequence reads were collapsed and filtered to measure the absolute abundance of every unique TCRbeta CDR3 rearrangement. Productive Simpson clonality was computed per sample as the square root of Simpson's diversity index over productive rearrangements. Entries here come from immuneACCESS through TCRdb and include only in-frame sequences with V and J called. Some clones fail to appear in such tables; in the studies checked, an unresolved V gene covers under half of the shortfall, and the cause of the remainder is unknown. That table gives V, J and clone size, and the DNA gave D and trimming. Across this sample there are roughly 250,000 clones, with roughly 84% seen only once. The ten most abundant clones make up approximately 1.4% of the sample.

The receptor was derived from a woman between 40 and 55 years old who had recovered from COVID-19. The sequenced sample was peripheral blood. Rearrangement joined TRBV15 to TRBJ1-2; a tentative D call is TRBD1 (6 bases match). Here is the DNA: TGTGCCACCAGCAGAGGGGCAGGGGATGGCTACACCTTC. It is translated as CATSRGAGDGYTF. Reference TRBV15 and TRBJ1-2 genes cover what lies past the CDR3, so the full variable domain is DAMVIQNPRYQVTQFGKPVTLSCSQTLNHNVMYWYQQKSSQAPKLLFHYYDKDFNNEADTPDNFQSRRPNTSFCFLDIRSPGLGDTAMYLCATSRGAGDGYTFGSGTRLTVV.